This T cell receptor (beta chain) derives from a study of monozygotic twins with inflammatory bowel disease. Using the 5' RACE reads, TCRdb records one entry per CDR3 protein without DNA. The clone table shows about 160,000 distinct CDR3 sequences, with the ten largest holding around 2.8%. This CDR3 comprises 13 residues. Germline V gene sequence: CDR1 ENHRY, CDR2 SYGVKD. The rearrangement links TRBV10-3 to TRBJ1-1; TCRdb returns TRBD1, unconfirmable since there is no DNA. The sample consisted of blood. The sequence was obtained from a human donor with ulcerative colitis or Crohn's disease, or a healthy co-twin of an affected twin (not recorded which). The CDR3 here is CAIQGTGHTEAFF.